This T cell receptor (beta chain) originates from a study of blood T cell repertoires in COVID-19. About the research overall: Acute and convalescent COVID-19 samples came from the United States, Italy and Spain. Sources were T cells, B-cell-depleted T cells, or PBMCs; the material itself was cDNA or gDNA.

Methods used by the authors: Reference gene primer amplification gave estimated nucleated cell counts. Method: immunoSEQ multiplex PCR; TCRdb's copy keeps in-frame clones and lacks some. For V, J and clone size, that table is used; D and trimming come from the DNA. Here the sample spans under 250,000 clones, 80% to 85% being singletons. The CDR3 extends over 15 amino acids. V shed 4 bases and J 2 bases; nucleotides not matched to a gene: 5. Germline CDR1 and CDR2: MGHRA and YSYEKL. The receptor comes from a man between 45 and 60 years old with active or convalescent COVID-19. The chain employs TRBV4-1 and TRBJ2-3; 8 bases are shared with TRBD2. The sample taken for sequencing was peripheral blood. This CDR3 reads CASSRVAGTTDTQYF. The CDR3 bases are TGCGCCAGCAGCCGCGTAGCGGGGACCACAGATACGCAGTATTTT.